These 29 T cell receptor beta chains were all obtained from the same sample, sequenced in a study of neoadjuvant anti-PD-1 for oral cavity cancer (dated by TCRdb to about 2021). Interpreted using the paper, the time point label stands for: before neoadjuvant nivolumab. Library method: the immunoSEQ multiplex PCR assay. In its TCRdb copy, this immuneACCESS table keeps in-frame sequences only and misses some clones. Where compared with another copy, unresolved V genes explain less than half of these, and the others have no known cause. In this sample the table shows under 85,000 clones, less than 85% of which occur a single time. The top ten clones comprise around 3% of the sample. The sample was PBMCs, taken before nivolumab (anti-PD-1) treatment. The receptor source for this set is a person aged 35 to 85 with oral cavity squamous cell carcinoma.

This sequence joins TRBV5-6 and TRBJ1-2; TRBD1 is a possible D gene (6 bases). This CDR3 contains 14 residues. The germline CDR1 and CDR2 sequences are SGHDT and YYEEEE. V lost 5 bases to trimming and J lost 8 bases, with 19 bases between them. The CDR3: CASRRTGIQRGYTF. DNA for the CDR3: TGTGCCAGCAGGCGAACAGGGATTCAGCGCGGCTACACCTTC. The variable domain in full, completed from reference TRBV5-6 and TRBJ1-2, reads DAGVTQSPTHLIKTRGQQVTLRCSPKSGHDTVSWYQQALGQGPQFIFQYYEEEERQRGNFPDRFSGHQFPNYSSELNVNALLLGDSALYLCASRRTGIQRGYTFGSGTRLTVV.

The chain joins TRBV6-5 to TRBJ1-1; D not resolved. The CDR3 length is 15 residues. CDR1 and CDR2 (germline): MNHEY, SVGAGI. Trimming left V 4 bases short and J 1 base short, with 13 bases between. CDR3 bases: TGTGCCAGCAGTTCCCCTTTTGAGGCGAACACTGAAGCTTTCTTT. This codes for CASSSPFEANTEAFF.

The chain links TRBV7-2 to TRBJ2-7; 11 bases map to TRBD2. V gave up 5 bases and J gave up 0 bases; unmatched junction bases: 3. CDR1 and CDR2 (germline): SGHTA, FQGNSA. CDR3 length: 15 residues. The CDR3 reads CASSTTSGISYEQYF. The CDR3 DNA sequence: TGTGCCAGCAGCACGACTAGCGGGATCTCCTACGAGCAGTACTTC.

V is TRBV6-6 and J is TRBJ2-5, with D perhaps matching TRBD2 (7 bases). The CDR3 is 14 residues long. V lost 6 bases, J lost 5 bases, and 16 bases lay in between. CDR1 is MNHNY and CDR2 is SVGAGI in the germline V gene (reference sequence). This CDR3 reads CASSYVEGGETQYF. In nucleotides, the CDR3 is TGTGCCAGCAGCTATGTTGAGGGGGGGGAGACCCAGTACTTC.

V and J are TRBV5-1 and TRBJ2-7, with unresolved D. V gave up 0 bases and J gave up 6 bases, with 19 bases separating them. The germline CDR1 and CDR2 sequences are SGHRS and YFSETQ. The CDR3 is 16 amino acids. CDR3 residues: CASSLGSGWTLSEQYF. The CDR3, as DNA: TGCGCCAGCAGCTTGGGGTCGGGTTGGACCCTAAGCGAGCAGTACTTC.

The rearrangement uses TRBV30 and TRBJ1-5; D remains ambiguous. Germline CDR1 is GTSNPN and CDR2 is SVGIG (reference sequence). V was clipped by 1 base and J by 8 bases, with 9 bases between them. The CDR3 runs 12 residues. The CDR3 loop reads CAWSANFKPQHF. CDR3 DNA: TGTGCCTGGAGTGCAAATTTTAAGCCCCAGCATTTT.

The rearrangement uses TRBV6-1 and TRBJ2-1; TRBD2 agrees at 12 bases. CDR1 is MNHNS, CDR2 SASEGT, per germline. V shed 2 bases and J 4 bases; nucleotides not matched to a gene: 0. The length of the CDR3 is 15 residues. The CDR3 loop is CASSELAGGYNEQFF. The CDR3 coding sequence is TGTGCCAGCAGTGAACTAGCGGGAGGGTACAATGAGCAGTTCTTC.

This chain links TRBV30 with TRBJ2-7; D is unclear. CDR3 length equals 14 residues. The V gene lost 2 bases and the J gene lost 0 bases, with 11 bases spanning the gap. The germline V gene has CDR1 GTSNPN and CDR2 SVGIG (reference sequence). This CDR3 is CAWSNGPTSYEQYF. CDR3 DNA: TGTGCCTGGAGTAATGGACCAACCTCCTACGAGCAGTACTTC.

The chain couples TRBV25-1 to TRBJ2-5; TRBD2 agrees at 7 bases. CDR1 is MGHDK, CDR2 SYGVNS, per germline. Trimming cost V 0 bases and J 2 bases; bases outside gene matches: 6. The CDR3 covers 16 residues. As DNA, the CDR3 is TGTGCCAGCAGTGAATATGGTGGCGGGGGTCAAGAGACCCAGTACTTC. Amino acids: CASSEYGGGGQETQYF.

This chain links TRBV9 with TRBJ1-1; D remains unclear. From germline, CDR1 is SGDLS and CDR2 YYNGEE. Trimming removed 0 bases at V and 0 bases at J, with 12 bases between. The CDR3 spans 16 residues. The CDR3 bases are TGTGCCAGCAGCGTAGGGGATGTAGGGTTGAACACTGAAGCTTTCTTT. This sequence encodes CASSVGDVGLNTEAFF.

The chain joins TRBV5-1 to TRBJ1-2, with D uncertain. CDR1 SGHRS and CDR2 YFSETQ come from the germline V gene. The CDR3 covers 13 residues. V was cut by 0 bases and J by 8 bases, with 11 bases left in between. The CDR3 region has the DNA TGCGCCAGCAGCTTGGATGTCACTTGGGGCTACACCTTC. This translates into CASSLDVTWGYTF.

This clone was picked up a small number of times. This chain uses TRBV12-5 with TRBJ1-2; no reliable D call. Germline CDR1 reads LGHNT; CDR2 reads FRNRAP. This CDR3 has 14 residues. V dropped 5 bases and J dropped 0 bases, with 10 bases sitting between them. The CDR3 DNA follows: TGTGCTAGTGGTGGGGTCGTTTCTAACTATGGCTACACCTTC. Translated: CASGGVVSNYGYTF. The whole variable domain, remainder taken from reference TRBV12-5 and TRBJ1-2, is DARVTQTPRHKVTEMGQEVTMRCQPILGHNTVFWYRQTMMQGLELLAYFRNRAPLDDSGMPKDRFSAEMPDATLATLKIQPSEPRDSAVYFCASGGVVSNYGYTFGSGTRLTVV.

The CDR3 reads CASRGNNEQFF. The CDR3 coding sequence is TGTGCCAGCAGGGGGAACAATGAGCAGTTCTTC. This chain uses TRBV2 with TRBJ2-1; D uncertain. CDR1 is SNHLY and CDR2 is FYNNEI in the germline V gene. CDR3 length equals 11 residues. V gave up 6 bases and J gave up 5 bases, with 5 bases separating them.

V gene TRBV29-1 combines with J gene TRBJ1-1; unclear D gene. The CDR3 has 13 amino acids. Germline CDR1 reads SQVTM; CDR2 reads ANQGSEA. V lost 6 bases and J 4 bases, leaving 15 bases between the germline ends. The DNA of the CDR3 is TGCAGCGTCAAATGGGATGAGGGCACTGAAGCTTTCTTT. It is translated as CSVKWDEGTEAFF.

The chain combines TRBV5-6 with TRBJ2-1, with a tentative D call TRBD1 (5 bases). Germline assignment: CDR1 SGHDT and CDR2 YYEEEE. Trimming left V 4 bases short and J 9 bases short, with 14 bases between. This CDR3 is built from 13 residues. CDR3 in DNA: TGTGCCAGCAGCACGGACACTCTCGGTGAGCAGTTCTTC. Its translation: CASSTDTLGEQFF.

The chain has TRBV11-3 and TRBJ2-7; 8 bases agree with TRBD1. Trimming at V came to 1 base and at J to 2 bases, leaving 10 bases not matched to a gene. Germline V CDR1 and CDR2: SGHNT, YENEEA. The CDR3 covers 17 residues. This chain's CDR3 is CASSLGPRGRTTYEQYF. CDR3 coding DNA: TGTGCCAGCAGCTTAGGGCCCAGGGGGCGGACTACCTACGAGCAGTACTTC.

The V gene is TRBV6-1, the J gene TRBJ1-2; D not certain. The CDR3 covers 12 residues. Germline V gene data show CDR1 as MNHNS and CDR2 as SASEGT. The V and J ends lost 11 bases and 4 bases respectively, with 14 bases between them. The CDR3 bases are TGTGCCGGGCGGAGGGATCGCTATGGCTACACCTTC. Residues: CAGRRDRYGYTF.

This clone was seen only a few times. CDR3 residues: CASSGLALYYNEQFF. DNA for the CDR3: TGTGCCAGCAGTGGGCTAGCGCTCTATTACAATGAGCAGTTCTTC. The chain carries TRBV25-1 and TRBJ2-1; the D gene is possibly TRBD2 (6 bases). In germline, CDR1 is MGHDK, CDR2 SYGVNS. The CDR3 runs 15 residues. Trimming removed 4 bases at V and 4 bases at J, with 14 bases between.

CDR3 DNA sequence: TGTGCCTGGAGCACCTCCGGGGCGGGGACCCGGGGTGAGCAGTTCTTC. Translating gives CAWSTSGAGTRGEQFF. The genes are TRBV30 and TRBJ2-1, with D perhaps matching TRBD2 (6 bases). This CDR3 region has 16 residues. Trimming stripped 3 bases from V and 9 bases from J, with 24 bases between. Germline CDR1 GTSNPN, CDR2 SVGIG (reference sequence). Full variable domain (missing parts from reference TRBV30 and TRBJ2-1): SQTIHQWPATLVQPVGSPLSLECTVEGTSNPNLYWYRQAAGRGLQLLFYSVGIGQISSEVPQNLSASRPQDRQFILSSKKLLLSDSGFYLCAWSTSGAGTRGEQFFGPGTRLTVL.

The J gene is TRBJ1-4, the V gene TRBV6-1; TRBD1 matches 8 bases. Germline loops: CDR1 MNHNS, CDR2 SASEGT. With 6 bases clipped from V and 2 bases from J, the junction kept 2 bases outside the gene matches. CDR3 length equals 14 residues. The CDR3 DNA follows: TGTGCCAGCAGCAGGGGGCCGACTAATGAAAAACTGTTTTTT. Its translation: CASSRGPTNEKLFF.

The chain links TRBV13 to TRBJ2-5; D may be TRBD2 (5 bases). Germline CDR1 reads PRHDT; CDR2 reads FYEKMQ (reference sequence). The CDR3 is 17 amino acids. V shed 7 bases and J shed 1 base, with 22 bases lying between them. The CDR3 DNA follows: TGTGCCAGCAACCCCCGGCCGGTAGCGCGAATCCAAGAGACCCAGTACTTC. Encoded protein: CASNPRPVARIQETQYF.

In its sample, this clone was seen a few times. V and J are TRBV6-6 and TRBJ1-4, with 7 bases lining up with TRBD1. The CDR3 totals 14 residues. J lost 5 bases, V lost 9 bases, and 9 bases had no gene match. The germline gives CDR1 MNHNY, CDR2 SVGAGI (reference sequence). Here the CDR3 reads CASMRGTVNEKLFF. The CDR3 region has the DNA TGTGCCAGTATGAGAGGGACAGTAAATGAAAAACTGTTTTTT.

The gene calls are TRBV2 and TRBJ2-7, with TRBD2 matching over 12 bases. With V trimmed by 6 bases and J by 2 bases, 2 bases remained unmatched. The germline CDR1 and CDR2 sequences are SNHLY and FYNNEI. The CDR3 is 14 residues long. The DNA for the CDR3 is TGTGCCAGCAGGAGGACTAGCGGGGCCTACGAGCAGTACTTC. This gives the protein CASRRTSGAYEQYF. The whole variable domain, remainder taken from reference TRBV2 and TRBJ2-7, is EPEVTQTPSHQVTQMGQEVILRCVPISNHLYFYWYRQILGQKVEFLVSFYNNEISEKSEIFDDQFSVERPDGSNFTLKIRSTKLEDSAMYFCASRRTSGAYEQYFGPGTRLTVT.

The CDR3: CSVSRDTGLPEAFF. The CDR3 DNA sequence: TGCAGCGTCTCCCGGGACACGGGGCTACCTGAAGCTTTCTTT. The chain joins TRBV29-1 to TRBJ1-1; D perhaps matches TRBD1 (6 bases). V was cut by 6 bases and J by 6 bases, with 20 bases left in between. CDR1 is SQVTM, CDR2 ANQGSEA, per germline. The CDR3 spans 14 residues.

The rearrangement uses TRBV6-6 and TRBJ1-3, with D unclear. V was cut by 2 bases and J by 2 bases, with 4 bases left in between. The CDR3 is 13 residues long. Germline CDR1 is MNHNY and CDR2 is SVGAGI (reference sequence). CDR3 sequence reads: CASSYRAGNTIYF. The CDR3 DNA is TGTGCCAGCAGTTACAGGGCTGGAAACACCATATATTTT.

The chain employs TRBV10-3 and TRBJ2-4; D gene unclear. The germline V gene encodes CDR1 ENHRY and CDR2 SYGVKD. The V end lost 3 bases, the J end lost 1 base, and 7 bases lay between the germline ends. The CDR3 has 14 amino acids. For the CDR3, the DNA is TGTGCCATCAGTGACGAAGGGGCCAAAAACATTCAGTACTTC. This encodes CAISDEGAKNIQYF.

The CDR3 nucleotides read TGTGCCAGCTCACCGGACGGTGGGACTGAAGCTTTCTTT. Residues: CASSPDGGTEAFF. The J gene is TRBJ1-1, the V gene TRBV18, with D uncertain. The CDR3 has 13 residues. Per the germline V gene, CDR1 is KGHSH and CDR2 is LQKENI. V lost 3 bases to trimming and J lost 5 bases, with 10 bases between them.

The chain employs TRBV10-2 and TRBJ2-1, with TRBD2 identical over 10 bases. With 5 bases clipped from V and 6 bases from J, the junction kept 1 base outside the gene matches. The CDR3 spans 13 residues. The germline gives CDR1 WSHSY, CDR2 SAAADI. CDR3 amino acids: CASSRTSGNEQFF. The CDR3 DNA reads as TGCGCCAGCAGTCGGACTAGCGGCAATGAGCAGTTCTTC.

This rearrangement joins TRBV7-3 to TRBJ1-1; no firm D call. Germline CDR1 SGHTA, CDR2 FQGTGA. The CDR3 contains 13 residues. The V end lost 5 bases, the J end lost 1 base, and 8 bases lay between the germline ends. In DNA, the CDR3 is TGTGCCAGCAGCACCGGCGCGAACACTGAAGCTTTCTTT. Translation: CASSTGANTEAFF.